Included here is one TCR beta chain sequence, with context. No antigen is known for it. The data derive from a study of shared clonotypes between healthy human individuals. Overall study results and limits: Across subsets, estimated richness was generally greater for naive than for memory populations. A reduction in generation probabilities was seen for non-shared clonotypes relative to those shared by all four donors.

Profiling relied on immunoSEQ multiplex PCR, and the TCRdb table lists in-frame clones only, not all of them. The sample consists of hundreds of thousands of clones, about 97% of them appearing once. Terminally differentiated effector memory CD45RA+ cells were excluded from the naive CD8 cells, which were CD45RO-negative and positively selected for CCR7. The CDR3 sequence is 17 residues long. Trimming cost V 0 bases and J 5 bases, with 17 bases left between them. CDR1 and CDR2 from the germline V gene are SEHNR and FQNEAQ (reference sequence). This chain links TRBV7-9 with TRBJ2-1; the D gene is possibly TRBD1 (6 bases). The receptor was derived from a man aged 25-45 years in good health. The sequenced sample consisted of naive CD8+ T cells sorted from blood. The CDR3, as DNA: TGTGCCAGCAGCTTAGCCGCCCGGACAGTGGGTGACAATGAGCAGTTCTTC. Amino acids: CASSLAARTVGDNEQFF.